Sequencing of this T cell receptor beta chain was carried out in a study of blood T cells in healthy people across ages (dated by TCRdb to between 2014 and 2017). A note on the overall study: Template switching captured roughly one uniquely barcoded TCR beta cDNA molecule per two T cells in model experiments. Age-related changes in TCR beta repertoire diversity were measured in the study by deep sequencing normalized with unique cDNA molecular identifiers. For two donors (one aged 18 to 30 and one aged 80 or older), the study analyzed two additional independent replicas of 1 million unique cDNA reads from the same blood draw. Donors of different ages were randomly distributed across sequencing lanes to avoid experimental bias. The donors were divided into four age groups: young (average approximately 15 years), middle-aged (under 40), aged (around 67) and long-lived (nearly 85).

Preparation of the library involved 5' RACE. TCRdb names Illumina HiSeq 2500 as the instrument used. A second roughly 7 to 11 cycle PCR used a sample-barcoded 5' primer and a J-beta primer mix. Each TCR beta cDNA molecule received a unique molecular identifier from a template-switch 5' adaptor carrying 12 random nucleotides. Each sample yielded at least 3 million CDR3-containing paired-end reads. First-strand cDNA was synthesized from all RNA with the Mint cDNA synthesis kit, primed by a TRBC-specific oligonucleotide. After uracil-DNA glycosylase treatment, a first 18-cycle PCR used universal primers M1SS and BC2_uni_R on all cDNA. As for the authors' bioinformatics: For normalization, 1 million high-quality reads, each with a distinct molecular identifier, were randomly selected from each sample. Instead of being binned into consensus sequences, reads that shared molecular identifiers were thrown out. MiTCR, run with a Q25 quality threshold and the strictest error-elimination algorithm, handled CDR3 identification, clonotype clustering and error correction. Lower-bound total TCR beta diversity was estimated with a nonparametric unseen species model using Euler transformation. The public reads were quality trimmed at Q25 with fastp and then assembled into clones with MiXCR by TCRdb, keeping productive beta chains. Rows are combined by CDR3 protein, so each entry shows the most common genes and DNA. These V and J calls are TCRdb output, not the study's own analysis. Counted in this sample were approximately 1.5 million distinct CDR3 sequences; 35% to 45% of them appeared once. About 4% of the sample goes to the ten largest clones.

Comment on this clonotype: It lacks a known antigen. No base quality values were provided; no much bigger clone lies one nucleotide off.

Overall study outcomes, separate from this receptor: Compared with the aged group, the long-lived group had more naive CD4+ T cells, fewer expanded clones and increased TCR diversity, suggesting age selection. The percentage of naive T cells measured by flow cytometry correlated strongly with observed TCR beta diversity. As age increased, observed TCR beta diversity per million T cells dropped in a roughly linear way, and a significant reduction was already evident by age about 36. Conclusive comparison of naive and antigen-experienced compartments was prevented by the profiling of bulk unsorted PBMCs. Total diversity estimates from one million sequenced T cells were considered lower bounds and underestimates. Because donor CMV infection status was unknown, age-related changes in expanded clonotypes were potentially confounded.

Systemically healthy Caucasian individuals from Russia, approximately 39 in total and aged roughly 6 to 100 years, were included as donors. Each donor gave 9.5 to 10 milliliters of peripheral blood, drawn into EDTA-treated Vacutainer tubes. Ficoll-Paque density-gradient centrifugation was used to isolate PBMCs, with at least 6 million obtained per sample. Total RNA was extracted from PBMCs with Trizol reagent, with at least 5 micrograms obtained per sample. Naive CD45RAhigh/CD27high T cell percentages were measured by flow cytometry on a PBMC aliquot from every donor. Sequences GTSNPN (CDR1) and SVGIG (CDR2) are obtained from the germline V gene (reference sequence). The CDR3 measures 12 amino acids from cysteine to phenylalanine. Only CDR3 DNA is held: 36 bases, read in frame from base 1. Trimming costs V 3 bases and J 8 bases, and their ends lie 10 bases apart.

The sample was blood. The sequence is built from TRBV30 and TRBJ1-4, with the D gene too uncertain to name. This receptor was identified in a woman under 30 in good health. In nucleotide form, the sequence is TGTGCCTGGAGACGCGACTCGGAAAAACTGTTTTTT. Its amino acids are CAWRRDSEKLFF.